This section outlines one T cell receptor (beta chain) sequence together with its context. Its antigen is not yet known. No base quality values were provided; no much bigger clone lies one nucleotide off. Libraries were built with the immunoSEQ multiplex PCR assay. The deep sequencing platform assayed roughly 10^5 TCR templates per sample. Genomic DNA extracted from sorted T cells was used for TCRbeta CDR3 sequencing. Under the source paper's analysis protocol: The R programming language was used for the clonal analysis of the TCRbeta CDR3 data. Unstimulated samples were compared with post-reaction CFSE-low samples to define alloreactive CD4+ and CD8+ clones. Alloreactive CD4+ clones were assigned to regulatory or non-regulatory origin by matching sequences to sorted unstimulated Treg and non-Treg repertoires. Drawn from immuneACCESS, this table holds only the in-frame rearrangements with V and J called that TCRdb kept. Clones are partly lost; checked studies trace under half to an unresolved V gene and leave the rest unexplained. From that table come the V and J calls and clone size; the DNA was used to work out D and trimming. The sample table records roughly 69,000 clones; 70% to 90% of these occur just once. The top ten clonotypes cover approximately 3.8% of the sample.

From cysteine to phenylalanine, the CDR3 is 13 amino acids long. The DNA shown is the 39-base CDR3, in frame from base 1. CDR1 and CDR2 are read off the germline V gene as SGHTS and YDEGEE. Cut back by 6 bases and 1 base, the V and J ends lie 8 bases apart. Additional sequencing covered unstimulated subsets from three donor pairs, namely CD8+ effector memory, CD4+ naive, CD8+ TEMRA, CD4+ memory and CD8+ naive. Sorted unstimulated T cells and proliferating T cells recovered from mixed lymphocyte reactions were subjected to TCRbeta CDR3 sequencing. Fresh whole blood from approximately 11 HLA-typed healthy donors served as the source for isolating PBMCs. This entry belongs to a study of siplizumab effects on memory and regulatory T cells (dated by TCRdb to between 2018 and 2021). The study in broad terms: The study looked at the effect of siplizumab, an anti-CD2 antibody, on alloreactive T-cell subsets in allogeneic mixed lymphocyte reactions made from human PBMCs.

The paper as a whole reports these results and caveats: Roughly 75-97% of proliferating CD4+ or CD8+ clones could not be assigned a naive or memory phenotype. Whether proliferating Tregs from siplizumab cultures were suppressive was not functionally confirmed. In reactions with siplizumab, an average of 68.8% of mappable alloreactive CD4+ clones were Treg-derived, compared with 25% to 30% in control reactions. Siplizumab significantly lowered the cumulative frequency of alloreactive sequences that could be traced to unstimulated CD4+ memory T cells. Because sequences below about 10^-5 frequency were poorly captured, only a minor fraction of alloreactive clones could be mapped to unstimulated subsets. Unstimulated naive T cells appeared more diverse than memory T cells, and naive cells seemed to contribute substantially to the alloresponse.

The sequenced sample was memory CD4+ T cells sorted from blood. Explained via the paper, the cell subset or site label denotes: unstimulated CD4+ memory T cells. The clonotype was recovered from a human donor in good health. Rearrangement joined TRBV5-8 to TRBJ2-1; D gene: possibly TRBD2, on 5 matching bases. The CDR3 has the sequence CASNGGSYNEQFF. The DNA sequence follows: TGTGCCAGCAACGGCGGGTCCTACAATGAGCAGTTCTTC.